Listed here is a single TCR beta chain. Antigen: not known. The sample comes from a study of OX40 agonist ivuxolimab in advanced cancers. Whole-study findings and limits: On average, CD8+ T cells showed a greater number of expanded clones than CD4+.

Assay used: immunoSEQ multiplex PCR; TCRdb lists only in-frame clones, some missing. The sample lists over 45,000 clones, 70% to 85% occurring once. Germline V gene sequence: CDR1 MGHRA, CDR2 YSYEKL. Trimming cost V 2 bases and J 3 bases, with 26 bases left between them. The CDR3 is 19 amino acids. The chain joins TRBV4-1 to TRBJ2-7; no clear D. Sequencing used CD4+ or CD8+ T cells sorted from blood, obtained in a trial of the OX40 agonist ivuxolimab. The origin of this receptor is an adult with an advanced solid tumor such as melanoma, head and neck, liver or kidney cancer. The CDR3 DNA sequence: TGCGCCAGCAGCCAAACCGAGCTAGAGTTCCGGTCCTCTTACTACGAGCAGTACTTC. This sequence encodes CASSQTELEFRSSYYEQYF.